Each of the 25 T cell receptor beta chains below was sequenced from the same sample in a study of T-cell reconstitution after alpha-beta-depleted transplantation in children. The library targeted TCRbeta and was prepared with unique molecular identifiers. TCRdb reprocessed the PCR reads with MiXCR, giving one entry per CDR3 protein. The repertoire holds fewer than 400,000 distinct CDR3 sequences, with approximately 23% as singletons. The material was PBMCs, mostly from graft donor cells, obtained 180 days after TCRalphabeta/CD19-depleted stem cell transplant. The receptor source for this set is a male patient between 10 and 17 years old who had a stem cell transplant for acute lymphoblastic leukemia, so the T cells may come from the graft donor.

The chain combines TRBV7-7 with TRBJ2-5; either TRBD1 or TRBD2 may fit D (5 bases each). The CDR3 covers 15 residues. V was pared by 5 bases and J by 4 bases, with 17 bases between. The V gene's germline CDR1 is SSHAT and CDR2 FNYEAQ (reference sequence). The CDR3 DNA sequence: TGTGCCAGCAGCATGAGTTTGGGGGACGGAGAGACCCAGTACTTC. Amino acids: CASSMSLGDGETQYF. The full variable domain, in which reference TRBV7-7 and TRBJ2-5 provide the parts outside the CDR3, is GAGVSQSPRYKVTKRGQDVTLRCDPISSHATLYWYQQALGQGPEFLTYFNYEAQPDKSGLPSDRFSAERPEGSISTLTIQRTEQRDSAMYRCASSMSLGDGETQYFGPGTRLLVL.

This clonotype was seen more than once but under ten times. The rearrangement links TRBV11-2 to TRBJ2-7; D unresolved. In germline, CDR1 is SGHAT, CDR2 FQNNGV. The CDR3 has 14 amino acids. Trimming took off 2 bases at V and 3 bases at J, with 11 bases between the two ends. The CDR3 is CASSLTLDLYEQYF. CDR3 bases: TGTGCCAGCAGCTTAACCCTGGACCTCTACGAGCAGTACTTC.

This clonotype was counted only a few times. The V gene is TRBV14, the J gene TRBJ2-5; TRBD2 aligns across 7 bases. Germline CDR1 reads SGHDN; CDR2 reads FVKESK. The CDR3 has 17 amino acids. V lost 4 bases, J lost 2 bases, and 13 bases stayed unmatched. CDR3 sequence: CASSLIGLAALQETQYF. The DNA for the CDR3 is TGTGCCAGCAGCCTCATAGGCCTAGCGGCCTTGCAAGAGACCCAGTACTTC. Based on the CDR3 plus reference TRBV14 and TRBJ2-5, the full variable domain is EAGVTQFPSHSVIEKGQTVTLRCDPISGHDNLYWYRRVMGKEIKFLLHFVKESKQDESGMPNNRFLAERTGGTYSTLKVQPAELEDSGVYFCASSLIGLAALQETQYFGPGTRLLVL.

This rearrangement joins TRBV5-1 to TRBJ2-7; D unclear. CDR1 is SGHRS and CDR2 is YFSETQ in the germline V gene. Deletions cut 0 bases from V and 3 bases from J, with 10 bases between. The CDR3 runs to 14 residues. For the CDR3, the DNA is TGCGCCAGCAGCTTGGATGGTAGATACTACGAGCAGTACTTC. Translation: CASSLDGRYYEQYF.

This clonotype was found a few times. CDR3 DNA sequence: TGCAGTGCTAGACCTCCCGGGATAATTGACAGGGCGGGAAATCAGCCCCAGCATTTT. It codes for CSARPPGIIDRAGNQPQHF. This rearrangement joins TRBV20-1 to TRBJ1-5; TRBD1 matches 7 bases. Germline assignment: CDR1 DFQATT and CDR2 SNEGSKA (reference sequence). V was pared by 2 bases and J by 4 bases, with 20 bases of the junction left unmatched. The CDR3 is 19 amino acids.

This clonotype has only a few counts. The CDR3 sequence: CASSVTPASYEQYF. The CDR3 nucleotides are TGTGCCAGCAGCGTAACCCCGGCGTCCTACGAGCAGTACTTC. V usage is TRBV9 and J usage is TRBJ2-7; unclear D gene. The CDR3 covers 14 residues. Per the germline V gene, CDR1 is SGDLS and CDR2 is YYNGEE. The V gene lost 1 base and the J gene lost 1 base, with 9 bases spanning the gap. Looking up the rest from reference TRBV9 and TRBJ2-7 gives the full variable domain: DSGVTQTPKHLITATGQRVTLRCSPRSGDLSVYWYQQSLDQGLQFLIQYYNGEERAKGNILERFSAQQFPDLHSELNLSSLELGDSALYFCASSVTPASYEQYFGPGTRLTVT.

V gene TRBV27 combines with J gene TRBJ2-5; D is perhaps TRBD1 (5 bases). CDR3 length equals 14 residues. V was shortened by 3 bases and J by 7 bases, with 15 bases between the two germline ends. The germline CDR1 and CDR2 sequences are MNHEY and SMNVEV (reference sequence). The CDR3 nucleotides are TGTGCCAGCAGTTTCAGGGCCAGGGAAGGGACCCAGTACTTC. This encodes CASSFRAREGTQYF.

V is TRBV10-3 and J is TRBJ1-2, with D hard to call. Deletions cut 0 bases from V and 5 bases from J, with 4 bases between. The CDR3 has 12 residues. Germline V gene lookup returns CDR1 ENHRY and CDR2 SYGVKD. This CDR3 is CAISESRYGYTF. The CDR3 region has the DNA TGTGCCATCAGTGAGTCGAGATATGGCTACACCTTC.

CDR3 sequence: CASSPSGGVAGELFF. The CDR3 DNA reads TGTGCCAGCAGCCCATCGGGGGGGGTGGCCGGGGAGCTGTTTTTT. The chain has TRBV7-8 and TRBJ2-2, with 8 positions matching TRBD2. V was clipped by 5 bases and J by 6 bases; unmatched bases: 8. Germline values: CDR1 SGHVS, CDR2 FQNEAQ. The CDR3 has 15 residues.

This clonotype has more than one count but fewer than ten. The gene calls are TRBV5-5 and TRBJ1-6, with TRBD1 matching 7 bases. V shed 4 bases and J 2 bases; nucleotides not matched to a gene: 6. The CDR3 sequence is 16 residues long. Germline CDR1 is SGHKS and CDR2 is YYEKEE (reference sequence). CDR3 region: CASSPRGVTYNSPLHF. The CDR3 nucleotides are TGTGCCAGCAGCCCCAGGGGGGTCACCTATAATTCACCCCTCCACTTT.

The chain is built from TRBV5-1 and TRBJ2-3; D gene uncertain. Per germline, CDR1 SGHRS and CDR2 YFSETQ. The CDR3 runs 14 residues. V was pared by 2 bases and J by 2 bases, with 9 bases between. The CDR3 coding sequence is TGCGCCAGCAGCTTTCTTGCGGACACAGATACGCAGTATTTT. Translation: CASSFLADTDTQYF.

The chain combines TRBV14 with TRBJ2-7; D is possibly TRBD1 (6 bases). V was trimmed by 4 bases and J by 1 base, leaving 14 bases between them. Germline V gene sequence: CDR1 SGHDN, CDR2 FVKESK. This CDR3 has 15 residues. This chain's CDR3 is CASSLGTQQSYEQYF. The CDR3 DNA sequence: TGTGCCAGCAGCCTCGGGACACAACAATCCTACGAGCAGTACTTC.

The CDR3 sequence is CASSGRTGGRSYGYTF. The DNA for the CDR3 is TGTGCCAGCAGTGGCCGGACAGGGGGAAGGAGCTATGGCTACACCTTC. The chain is built from TRBV2 and TRBJ1-2, with TRBD1 matching 10 bases. The CDR3 spans 16 residues. V gave up 4 bases and J gave up 4 bases; unmatched junction bases: 9. The germline V gene has CDR1 SNHLY and CDR2 FYNNEI.

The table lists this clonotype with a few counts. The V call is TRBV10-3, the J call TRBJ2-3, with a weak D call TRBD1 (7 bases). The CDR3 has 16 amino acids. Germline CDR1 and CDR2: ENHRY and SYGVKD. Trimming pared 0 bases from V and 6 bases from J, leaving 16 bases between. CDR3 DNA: TGTGCCATCAGTGAGTCACAGGGGAGGACAAGGGATACGCAGTATTTT. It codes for CAISESQGRTRDTQYF.

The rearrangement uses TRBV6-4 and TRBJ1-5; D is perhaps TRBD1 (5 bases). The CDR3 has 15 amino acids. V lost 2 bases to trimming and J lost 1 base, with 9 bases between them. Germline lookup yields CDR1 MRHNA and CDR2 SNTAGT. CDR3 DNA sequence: TGTGCCAGCAGTGACCAGGGCGGGAGCAATCAGCCCCAGCATTTT. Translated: CASSDQGGSNQPQHF.

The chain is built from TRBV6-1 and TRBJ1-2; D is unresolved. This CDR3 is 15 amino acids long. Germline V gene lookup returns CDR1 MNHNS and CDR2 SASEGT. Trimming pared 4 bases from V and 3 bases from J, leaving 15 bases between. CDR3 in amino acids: CASSAFRGLDYGYTF. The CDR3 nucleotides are TGTGCCAGCAGTGCTTTTAGAGGTTTGGACTATGGCTACACCTTC.

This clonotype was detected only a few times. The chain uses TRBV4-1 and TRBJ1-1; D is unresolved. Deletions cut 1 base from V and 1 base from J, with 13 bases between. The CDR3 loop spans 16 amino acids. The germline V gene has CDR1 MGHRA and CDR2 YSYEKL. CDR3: CASSQVAGSPNTEAFF. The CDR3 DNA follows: TGCGCCAGCAGCCAAGTTGCAGGATCCCCGAACACTGAAGCTTTCTTT.

CDR3 in DNA: TGCGCCAGCACCCGGGAGGGCTTTAGTGAGCAGTTCTTC. Its protein product is CASTREGFSEQFF. The J gene is TRBJ2-1, the V gene TRBV10-2; 8 bases match TRBD2. V was pared by 7 bases and J by 9 bases, with 8 bases of the junction left unmatched. The CDR3 extends over 13 amino acids. The germline V gene encodes CDR1 WSHSY and CDR2 SAAADI.

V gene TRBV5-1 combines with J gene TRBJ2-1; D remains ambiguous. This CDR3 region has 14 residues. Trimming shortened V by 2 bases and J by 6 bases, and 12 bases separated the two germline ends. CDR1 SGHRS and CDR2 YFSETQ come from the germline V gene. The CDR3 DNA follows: TGCGCCAGCAGCTTAGCCATTAGTACCAATGAGCAGTTCTTC. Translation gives CASSLAISTNEQFF.

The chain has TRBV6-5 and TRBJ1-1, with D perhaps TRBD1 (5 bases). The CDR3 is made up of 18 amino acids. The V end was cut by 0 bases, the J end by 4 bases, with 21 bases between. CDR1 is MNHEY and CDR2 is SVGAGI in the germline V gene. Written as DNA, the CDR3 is TGTGCCAGCAGTTACTCGGGCAGGGTGGGAATTGGGAGCACTGAAGCTTTCTTT. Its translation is CASSYSGRVGIGSTEAFF.

CDR3 in amino acids: CASSPLRQGRTTEAFF. The CDR3 bases are TGTGCCAGCTCACCACTCAGACAAGGACGGACCACTGAAGCTTTCTTT. The V and J genes are TRBV18 and TRBJ1-1, with D hard to call. This CDR3 region has 16 residues. Germline CDR1 is KGHSH and CDR2 is LQKENI. The V gene lost 1 base and the J gene lost 4 bases, with 16 bases spanning the gap. Supplemented by reference TRBV18 and TRBJ1-1, the full variable domain reads NAGVMQNPRHLVRRRGQEARLRCSPMKGHSHVYWYRQLPEEGLKFMVYLQKENIIDESGMPKERFSAEFPKEGPSILRIQQVVRGDSAAYFCASSPLRQGRTTEAFFGQGTRLTVV.

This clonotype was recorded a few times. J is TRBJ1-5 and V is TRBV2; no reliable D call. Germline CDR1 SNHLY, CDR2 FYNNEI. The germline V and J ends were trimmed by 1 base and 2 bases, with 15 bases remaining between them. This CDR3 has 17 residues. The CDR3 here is CASSEGQVMIGNQPQHF. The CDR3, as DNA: TGTGCCAGCAGTGAAGGTCAGGTGATGATCGGCAATCAGCCCCAGCATTTT.

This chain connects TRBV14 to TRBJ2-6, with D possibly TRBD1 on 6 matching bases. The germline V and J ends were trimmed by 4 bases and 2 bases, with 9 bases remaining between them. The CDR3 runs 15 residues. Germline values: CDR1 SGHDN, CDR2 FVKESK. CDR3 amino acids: CASSLRQAGANVLTF. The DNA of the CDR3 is TGTGCCAGCAGCCTCAGACAGGCTGGGGCCAACGTCCTGACTTTC.

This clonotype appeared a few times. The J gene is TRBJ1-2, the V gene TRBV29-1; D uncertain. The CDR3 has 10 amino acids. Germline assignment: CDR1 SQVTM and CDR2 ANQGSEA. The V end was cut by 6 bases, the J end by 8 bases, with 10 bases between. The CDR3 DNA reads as TGCAGCGTACATCTTCAAGGCTACACCTTC. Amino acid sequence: CSVHLQGYTF. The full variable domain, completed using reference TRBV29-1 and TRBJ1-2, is SAVISQKPSRDICQRGTSLTIQCQVDSQVTMMFWYRQQPGQSLTLIATANQGSEATYESGFVIDKFPISRPNLTFSTLTVSNMSPEDSSIYLCSVHLQGYTFGSGTRLTVV.

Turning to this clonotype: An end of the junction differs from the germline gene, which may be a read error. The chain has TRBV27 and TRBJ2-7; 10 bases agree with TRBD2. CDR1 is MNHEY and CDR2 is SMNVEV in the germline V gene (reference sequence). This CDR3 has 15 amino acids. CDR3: CASSTPSGRAYKQYF. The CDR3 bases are TGTGCCAGCAGTACCCCTAGCGGGAGAGCCTACAAGCAGTACTTC.